Below, 8 T cell receptor beta chains from the same sample are listed, as sequenced in a study of blood T cell repertoires in COVID-19. Profiling relied on immunoSEQ multiplex PCR, and the TCRdb table lists in-frame clones only, not all of them. The table has approximately 180,000 clones, more than 70% seen once. The sequencing sample was made of peripheral blood. All receptors derive from a man aged 35 to 55 with active or convalescent COVID-19.

V gene TRBV12-5 combines with J gene TRBJ2-4; 9 nucleotides agree with TRBD2. V was clipped by 0 bases and J by 7 bases; unmatched bases: 7. Germline V gene data show CDR1 as LGHNT and CDR2 as FRNRAP. The CDR3 is 16 residues long. As DNA, the CDR3 is TGTGCTAGTGGTTTGGTAGCGGGGGGCTTGAATAACATTCAGTACTTC. The encoded protein is CASGLVAGGLNNIQYF.

This clone is deemed medium-sized (0.01 to 0.1%). The chain couples TRBV29-1 to TRBJ2-2; 12 nucleotides agree with TRBD2. Germline lookup yields CDR1 SQVTM and CDR2 ANQGSEA. The CDR3 consists of 16 residues. The V segment lost 0 bases and the J segment 7 bases; nucleotides outside the gene matches: 6. The DNA for the CDR3 is TGCAGCGTTGAAGACCACGGACTAGCGGGATACGGGGAGCTGTTTTTT. Amino acid sequence: CSVEDHGLAGYGELFF.

J is TRBJ2-7 and V is TRBV11-2, with D perhaps matching TRBD1 (6 bases). Germline V gene data show CDR1 as SGHAT and CDR2 as FQNNGV. Trimming left V 5 bases short and J 4 bases short, with 24 bases between. The CDR3 is made up of 17 amino acids. The CDR3 loop is CASSNDWGRDTRYEQYF. The CDR3 DNA reads TGTGCCAGCAGCAATGATTGGGGCCGGGACACCAGATACGAGCAGTACTTC.

The genes are TRBV6-1 and TRBJ1-5, with 7 bases aligning to TRBD1. The CDR3 contains 15 residues. Trimming at V came to 2 bases and at J to 5 bases, leaving 6 bases not matched to a gene. The germline V gene encodes CDR1 MNHNS and CDR2 SASEGT. The CDR3 is CASSEQGQIYQPQHF. The DNA of the CDR3 is TGTGCCAGCAGTGAACAGGGACAGATCTATCAGCCCCAGCATTTT.

This chain uses TRBV24-1 with TRBJ1-1; 10 bases are shared with TRBD1. Trimming cost V 4 bases and J 7 bases; bases outside gene matches: 11. The CDR3 runs to 16 residues. The germline V gene encodes CDR1 KGHDR and CDR2 SFDVKD. The CDR3 nucleotides read TGTGCCACCAGTGACCCAAGACAGGGGGCGCGGGGTGAAGCTTTCTTT. Translation gives CATSDPRQGARGEAFF.

The V and J genes are TRBV7-8 and TRBJ2-7; tentatively, D is TRBD1 (5 bases). V lost 0 bases to trimming and J lost 6 bases, with 21 bases between them. CDR3 length: 17 amino acids. Germline V gene sequence: CDR1 SGHVS, CDR2 FQNEAQ. The CDR3 sequence: CASSLAGQGLFSSEQYF. The DNA for the CDR3 is TGTGCCAGCAGCTTAGCGGGGCAAGGCCTGTTTTCTAGCGAGCAGTACTTC. The full variable domain, with the rest looked up from reference TRBV7-8 and TRBJ2-7, is GAGVSQSPRYKVAKRGQDVALRCDPISGHVSLFWYQQALGQGPEFLTYFQNEAQLDKSGLPSDRFFAERPEGSVSTLKIQRTQQEDSAVYLCASSLAGQGLFSSEQYFGPGTRLTVT.

This chain joins TRBV4-1 and TRBJ1-6; D unresolved. This CDR3 is 17 amino acids long. V lost 4 bases and J lost 8, with 21 bases in between. CDR1 MGHRA and CDR2 YSYEKL come from the germline V gene. The CDR3: CASSRLHEAGSYSPLHF. In DNA, the CDR3 is TGCGCCAGCAGCCGATTACATGAGGCGGGTTCTTATTCACCCCTCCACTTT.

The chain recombines TRBV18 with TRBJ1-2; TRBD1 agrees at 8 bases. CDR1 and CDR2 from the germline V gene are KGHSH and LQKENI. Trimming at V came to 3 bases and at J to 3 bases, leaving 9 bases not matched to a gene. The CDR3 is 16 amino acids. CDR3 nucleotide sequence: TGTGCCAGCTCACCCGAAATACCGACAGGGGACTATGGCTACACCTTC. Its protein product is CASSPEIPTGDYGYTF.